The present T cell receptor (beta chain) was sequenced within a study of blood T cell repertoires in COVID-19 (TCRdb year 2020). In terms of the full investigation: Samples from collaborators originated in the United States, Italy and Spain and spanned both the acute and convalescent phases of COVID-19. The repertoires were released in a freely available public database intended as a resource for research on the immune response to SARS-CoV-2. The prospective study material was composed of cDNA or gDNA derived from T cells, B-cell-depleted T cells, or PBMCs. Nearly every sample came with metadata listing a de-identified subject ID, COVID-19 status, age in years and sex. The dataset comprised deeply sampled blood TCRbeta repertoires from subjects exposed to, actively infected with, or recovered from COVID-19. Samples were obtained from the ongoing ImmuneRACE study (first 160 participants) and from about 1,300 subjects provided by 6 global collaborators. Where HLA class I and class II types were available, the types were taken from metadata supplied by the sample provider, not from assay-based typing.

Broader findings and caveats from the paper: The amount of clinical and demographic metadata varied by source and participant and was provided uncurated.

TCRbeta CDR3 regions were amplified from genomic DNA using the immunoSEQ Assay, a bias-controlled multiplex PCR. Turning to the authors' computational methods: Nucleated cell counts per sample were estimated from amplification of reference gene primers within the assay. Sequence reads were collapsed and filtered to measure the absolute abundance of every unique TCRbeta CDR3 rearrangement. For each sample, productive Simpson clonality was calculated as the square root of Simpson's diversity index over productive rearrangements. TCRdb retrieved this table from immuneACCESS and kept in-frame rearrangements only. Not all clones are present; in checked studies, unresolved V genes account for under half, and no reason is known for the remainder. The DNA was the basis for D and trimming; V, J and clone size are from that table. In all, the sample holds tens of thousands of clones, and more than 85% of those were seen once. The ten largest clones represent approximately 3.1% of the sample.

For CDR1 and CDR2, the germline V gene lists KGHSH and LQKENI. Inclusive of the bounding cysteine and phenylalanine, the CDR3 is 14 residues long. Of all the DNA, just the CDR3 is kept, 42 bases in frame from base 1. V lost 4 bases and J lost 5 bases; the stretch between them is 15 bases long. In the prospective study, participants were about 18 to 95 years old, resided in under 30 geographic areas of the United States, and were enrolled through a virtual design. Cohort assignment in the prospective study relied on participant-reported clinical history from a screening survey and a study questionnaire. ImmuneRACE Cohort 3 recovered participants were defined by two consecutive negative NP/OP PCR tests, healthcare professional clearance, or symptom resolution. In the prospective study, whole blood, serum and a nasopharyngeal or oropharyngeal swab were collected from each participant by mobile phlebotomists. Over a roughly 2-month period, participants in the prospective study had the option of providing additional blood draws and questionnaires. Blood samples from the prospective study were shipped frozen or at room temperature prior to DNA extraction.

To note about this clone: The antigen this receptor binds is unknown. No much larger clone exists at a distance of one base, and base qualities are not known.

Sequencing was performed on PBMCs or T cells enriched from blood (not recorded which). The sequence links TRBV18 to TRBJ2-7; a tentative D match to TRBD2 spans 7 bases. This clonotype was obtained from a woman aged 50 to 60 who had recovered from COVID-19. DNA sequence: TGTGCCAGCTCACGGGAGGGGGGCCTTCACGAGCAGTACTTC. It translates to CASSREGGLHEQYF.